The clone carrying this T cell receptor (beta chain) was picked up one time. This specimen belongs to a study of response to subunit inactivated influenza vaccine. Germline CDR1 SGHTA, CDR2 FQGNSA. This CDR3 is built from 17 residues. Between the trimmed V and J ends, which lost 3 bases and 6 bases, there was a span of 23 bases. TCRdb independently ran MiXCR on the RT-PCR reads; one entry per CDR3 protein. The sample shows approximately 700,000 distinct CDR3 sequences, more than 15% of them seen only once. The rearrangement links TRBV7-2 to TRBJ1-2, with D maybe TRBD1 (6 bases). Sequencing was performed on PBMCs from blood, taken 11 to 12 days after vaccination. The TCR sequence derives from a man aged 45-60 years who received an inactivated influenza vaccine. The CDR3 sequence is CASSFSTASGETDGYTF. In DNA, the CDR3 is TGTGCCAGCAGCTTTTCCACCGCCTCAGGGGAAACGGATGGCTACACCTTC.